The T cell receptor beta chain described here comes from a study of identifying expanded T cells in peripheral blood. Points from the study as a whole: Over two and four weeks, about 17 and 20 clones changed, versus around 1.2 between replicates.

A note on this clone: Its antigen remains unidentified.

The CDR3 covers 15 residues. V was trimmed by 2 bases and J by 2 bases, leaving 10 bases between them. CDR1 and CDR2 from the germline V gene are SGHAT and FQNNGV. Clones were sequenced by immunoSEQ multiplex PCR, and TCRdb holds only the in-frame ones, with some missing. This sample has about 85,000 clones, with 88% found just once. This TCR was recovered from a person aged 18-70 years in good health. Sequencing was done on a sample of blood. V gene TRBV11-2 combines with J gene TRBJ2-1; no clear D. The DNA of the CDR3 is TGTGCCAGCAGCTTAATGGCCACCACCTACAATGAGCAGTTCTTC. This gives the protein CASSLMATTYNEQFF.